The entry below describes one T cell receptor beta chain. Unique molecular identifiers were used to barcode this TCRbeta library. TCRdb called the PCR reads again in MiXCR, with one record for every CDR3 protein. The profile shows roughly 350,000 distinct CDR3 sequences, about 9.3% of them singletons. The data belong to a study of T-cell reconstitution after alpha-beta-depleted transplantation in children. The sequence was collected from a human donor who donated a stem cell graft to a child with acute lymphoblastic leukemia. The specimen was PBMCs from the stem cell graft donor, collected from the stem cell graft.

The CDR3 DNA reads TGTGCCAGCAGTTCAACGGTGAACACTGAAGCTTTCTTT. Translating gives CASSSTVNTEAFF. The rearrangement uses TRBV12-3 or TRBV12-4 and TRBJ1-1; D not resolved. V was trimmed by 4 bases and J by 0 bases, leaving 6 bases between them. CDR3 length equals 13 residues.